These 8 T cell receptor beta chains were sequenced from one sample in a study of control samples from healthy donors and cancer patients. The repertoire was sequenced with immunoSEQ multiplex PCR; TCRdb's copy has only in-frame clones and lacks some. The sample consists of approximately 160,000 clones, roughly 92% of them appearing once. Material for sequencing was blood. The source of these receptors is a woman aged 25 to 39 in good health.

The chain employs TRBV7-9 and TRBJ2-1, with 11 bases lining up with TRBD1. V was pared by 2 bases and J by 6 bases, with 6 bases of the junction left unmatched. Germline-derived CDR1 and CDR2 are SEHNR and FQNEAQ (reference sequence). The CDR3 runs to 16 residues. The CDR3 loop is CASSLYGQGAGNEQFF. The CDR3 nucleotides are TGTGCCAGCAGCTTATATGGACAGGGGGCAGGCAATGAGCAGTTCTTC.

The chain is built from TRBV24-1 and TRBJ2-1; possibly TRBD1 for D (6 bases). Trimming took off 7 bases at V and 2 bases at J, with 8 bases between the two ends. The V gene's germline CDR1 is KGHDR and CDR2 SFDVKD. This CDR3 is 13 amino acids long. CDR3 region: CATSRGPYNEQFF. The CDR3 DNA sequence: TGTGCCACCAGCAGGGGTCCCTACAATGAGCAGTTCTTC.

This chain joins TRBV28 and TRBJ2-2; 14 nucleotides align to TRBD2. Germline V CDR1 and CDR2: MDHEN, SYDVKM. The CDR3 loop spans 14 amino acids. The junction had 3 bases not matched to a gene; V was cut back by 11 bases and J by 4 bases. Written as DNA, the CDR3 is TGTGCCGGAGGACTAGCGGGGGGCACCGGGGAGCTGTTTTTT. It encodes CAGGLAGGTGELFF.

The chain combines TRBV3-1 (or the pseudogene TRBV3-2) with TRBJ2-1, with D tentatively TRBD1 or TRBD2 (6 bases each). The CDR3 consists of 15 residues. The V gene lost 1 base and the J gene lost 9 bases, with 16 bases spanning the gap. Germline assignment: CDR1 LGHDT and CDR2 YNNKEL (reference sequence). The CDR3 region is CASSQGVLGGGEQFF. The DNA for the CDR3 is TGTGCCAGCAGCCAAGGAGTATTAGGAGGGGGTGAGCAGTTCTTC.

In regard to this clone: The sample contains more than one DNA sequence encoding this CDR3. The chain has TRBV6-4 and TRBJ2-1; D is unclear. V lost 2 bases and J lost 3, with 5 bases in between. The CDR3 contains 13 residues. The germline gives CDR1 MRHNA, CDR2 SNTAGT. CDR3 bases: TGTGCCAGCAGTGACGGCGACTACAATGAGCAGTTCTTC. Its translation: CASSDGDYNEQFF.

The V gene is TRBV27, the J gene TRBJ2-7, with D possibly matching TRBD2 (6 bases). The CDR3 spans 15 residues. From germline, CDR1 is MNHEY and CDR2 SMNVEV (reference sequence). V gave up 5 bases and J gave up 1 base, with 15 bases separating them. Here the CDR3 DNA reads TGTGCCAGCAGTACGTCCGGGACTGGTTCCTACGAGCAGTACTTC. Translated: CASSTSGTGSYEQYF.

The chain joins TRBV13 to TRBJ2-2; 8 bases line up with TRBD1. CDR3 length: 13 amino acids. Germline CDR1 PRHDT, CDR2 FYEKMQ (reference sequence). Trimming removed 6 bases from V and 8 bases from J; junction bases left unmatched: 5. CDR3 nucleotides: TGTGCCAGCAGTATACAGGGGGTAGGGGAGCTGTTTTTT. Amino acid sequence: CASSIQGVGELFF.

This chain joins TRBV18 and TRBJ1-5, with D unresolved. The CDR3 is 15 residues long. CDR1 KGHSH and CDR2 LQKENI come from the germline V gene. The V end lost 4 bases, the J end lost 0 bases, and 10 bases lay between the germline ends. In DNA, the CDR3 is TGTGCCAGCTCACGGACGGAGTATAGCAATCAGCCCCAGCATTTT. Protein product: CASSRTEYSNQPQHF.